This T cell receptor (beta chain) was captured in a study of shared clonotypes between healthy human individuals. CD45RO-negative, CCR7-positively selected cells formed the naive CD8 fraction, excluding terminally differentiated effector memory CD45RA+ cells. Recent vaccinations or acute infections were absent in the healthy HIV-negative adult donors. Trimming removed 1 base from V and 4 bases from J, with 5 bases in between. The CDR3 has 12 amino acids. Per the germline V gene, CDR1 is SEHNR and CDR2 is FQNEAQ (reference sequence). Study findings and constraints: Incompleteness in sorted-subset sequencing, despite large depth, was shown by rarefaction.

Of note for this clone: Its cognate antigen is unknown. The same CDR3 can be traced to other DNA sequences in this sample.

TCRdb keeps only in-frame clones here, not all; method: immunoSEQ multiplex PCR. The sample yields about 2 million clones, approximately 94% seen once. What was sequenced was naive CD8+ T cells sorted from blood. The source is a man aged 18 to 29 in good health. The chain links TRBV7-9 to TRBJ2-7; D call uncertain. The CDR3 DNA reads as TGTGCCAGCAGCTTAGTCCTGTACGAGCAGTACTTC. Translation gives CASSLVLYEQYF.